This T cell receptor (beta chain) was captured in a study of molecular identifiers for immune sequencing clone quantification. Study-level findings and limits: Spiked Jurkat TCR RNA equivalent to one cell was reportedly detectable in some 960,000 naive cells.

TCRdb re-called the PCR reads with MiXCR, one entry per CDR3 protein. The data hold about 630,000 distinct CDR3 sequences, with roughly 27% observed a single time. On this clonotype itself: Its specificity is unknown.

In the sort, naive CD8 T cells were defined as CD8+CD4-CCR7+CD45RA+. This TCR came from a human donor in good health. Some libraries in this study had Jurkat cell RNA spiked in. The sample was naive CD8+ T cells from blood, with Jurkat cell RNA spiked in. Subset indicated: FACS-sorted CD8+CD4-CCR7+CD45RA+ naive T cells.

The CDR3 sequence: CASSQAACTRGNEQFF. CDR3 nucleotides: TGCGCCAGCAGCCAAGCGGCTTGCACAAGGGGGAATGAGCAGTTCTTC. The chain is built from TRBV4-3 and TRBJ2-1, with D perhaps matching TRBD1 (6 bases). Trimming took off 1 base at V and 7 bases at J, with 17 bases between the two ends. The germline V gene has CDR1 LGHNA and CDR2 YSLEER. The CDR3 contains 16 residues.